The present entry profiles one TCR beta chain with its context. The antigen remains unidentified. Expressed TCRB transcripts were sequenced because the entire RNA isolate underwent reverse transcription. Profiling relied on immunoSEQ multiplex PCR, and the TCRdb table lists in-frame clones only, not all of them. The data show approximately 730,000 clones, 10% to 15% seen once. This entry comes from a study of beta chain features in type 1 diabetes. Study-wide results and limits: TCRB CDR3 length was moderately but significantly reduced in all four CD4+ subsets of Type 1 diabetes patients. Small HLA sub-analyses could not settle whether HLA shapes TCRB rearrangement. Patients showed naive, central memory and Treg TCRB repertoires that appeared more similar than those of healthy donors.

Averaging approximately 110 mL, one heparinised blood draw came from each individual donor. Sorting with CD45RO/CCR7/CD25/CD127/CD95/CD27 yielded naive, central memory, regulatory and stem-like memory CD4+ cells. The sequenced material came from naive CD4+ T cells from blood. This clonotype was obtained from a man in his late teens or twenties with type 1 diabetes.

This chain's CDR3 is CSVQGQQNTEAFF. DNA of the CDR3: TGCAGCGTGCAAGGACAGCAGAACACTGAAGCTTTCTTT. The chain has TRBV29-1 and TRBJ1-1; maybe TRBD1 (6 bases). The CDR3 consists of 13 residues. Per germline, CDR1 SQVTM and CDR2 ANQGSEA. Trimming stripped 6 bases from V and 1 base from J, with 12 bases between.